The following is a TCR beta chain sequence with its context. The data stem from a study of blood T cell repertoires in COVID-19. Study in general: The study drew acute and convalescent COVID-19 samples from the United States, Italy and Spain. The cDNA or gDNA used as material had been derived from T cells, B-cell-depleted T cells, or PBMCs.

The authors' processing: Nucleated cell number was recorded as an estimate derived from reference gene primer amplification. The data were produced by immunoSEQ multiplex PCR, yet TCRdb's version contains in-frame clones alone and is incomplete. V and J calls and clone size are given by that table; D and trimming were obtained from the DNA. The data hold roughly 400,000 clones, with about 90% observed a single time. While infection was still active, Seattle patients were enrolled and then followed longitudinally. CDR3 length equals 14 residues. Germline-derived CDR1 and CDR2 are MNHEY and SMNVEV (reference sequence). V lost 5 bases and J 4 bases, leaving 9 bases between the germline ends.

The genes are TRBV27 and TRBJ1-6, with D possibly TRBD1 on 6 matching bases. The sequence was obtained from a woman aged 55-69 years with COVID-19, enrolled during active disease. The sequenced sample consisted of peripheral blood. The CDR3, as DNA: TGTGCCAGCAGTCGGACAGATTATAATTCACCCCTCCACTTT. It codes for CASSRTDYNSPLHF.